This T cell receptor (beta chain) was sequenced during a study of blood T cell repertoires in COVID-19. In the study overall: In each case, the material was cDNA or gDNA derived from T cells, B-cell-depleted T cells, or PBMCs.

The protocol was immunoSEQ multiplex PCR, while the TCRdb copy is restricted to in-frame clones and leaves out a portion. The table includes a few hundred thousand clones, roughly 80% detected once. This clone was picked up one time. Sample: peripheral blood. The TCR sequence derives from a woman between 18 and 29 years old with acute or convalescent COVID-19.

CDR3: CASSLIPGLYNEQFF. CDR3 sequence (DNA): TGTGCCAGCAGCTTAATCCCGGGACTTTACAATGAGCAGTTCTTC. This sequence joins TRBV7-9 and TRBJ2-1; tentatively, D is TRBD2 (6 bases). CDR1 and CDR2 (germline): SEHNR, FQNEAQ (reference sequence). CDR3 size: 15 residues. Trimming pared 2 bases from V and 4 bases from J, leaving 12 bases between.